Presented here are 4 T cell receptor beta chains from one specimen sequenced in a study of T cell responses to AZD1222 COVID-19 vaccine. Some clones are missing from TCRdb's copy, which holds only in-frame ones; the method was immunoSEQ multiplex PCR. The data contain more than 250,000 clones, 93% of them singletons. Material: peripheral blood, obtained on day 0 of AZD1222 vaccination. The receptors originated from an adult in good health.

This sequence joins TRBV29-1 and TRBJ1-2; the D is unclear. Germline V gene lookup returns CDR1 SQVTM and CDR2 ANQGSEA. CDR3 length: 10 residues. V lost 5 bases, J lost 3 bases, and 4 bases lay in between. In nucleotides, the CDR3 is TGCAGCGTTAGGCACTATGGCTACACCTTC. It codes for CSVRHYGYTF.

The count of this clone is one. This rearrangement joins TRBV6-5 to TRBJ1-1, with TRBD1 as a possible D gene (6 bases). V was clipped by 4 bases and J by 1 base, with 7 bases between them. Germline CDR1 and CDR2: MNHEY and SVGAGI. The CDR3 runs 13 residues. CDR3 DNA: TGTGCCAGCAGTTCCAGGGGGAACACTGAAGCTTTCTTT. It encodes CASSSRGNTEAFF.

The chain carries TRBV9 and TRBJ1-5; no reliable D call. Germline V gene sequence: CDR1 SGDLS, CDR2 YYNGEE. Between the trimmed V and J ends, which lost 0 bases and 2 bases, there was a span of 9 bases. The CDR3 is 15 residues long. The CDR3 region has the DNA TGTGCCAGCAGCGTAGATGGAGTGGGCAATCAGCCCCAGCATTTT. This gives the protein CASSVDGVGNQPQHF.

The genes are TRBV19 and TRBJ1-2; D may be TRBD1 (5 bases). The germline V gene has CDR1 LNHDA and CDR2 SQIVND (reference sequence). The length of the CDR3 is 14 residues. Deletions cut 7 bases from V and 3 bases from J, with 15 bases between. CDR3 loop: CASKKAGGDYGYTF. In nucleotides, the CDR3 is TGTGCCAGTAAGAAGGCAGGAGGGGACTATGGCTACACCTTC.